This entry lists 23 T cell receptor beta chains sequenced from one sample in a study of shared clonotypes between healthy human individuals. Some clones are missing from TCRdb's copy, which holds only in-frame ones; the method was immunoSEQ multiplex PCR. There are approximately 1,500,000 clones in the sample; roughly 95% occur only once, and approximately 1.1% lies in the top ten. Sequencing used naive CD4+ T cells sorted from blood. Subset in this sample: CD45RA+ positively selected. The receptors come from a man aged 25 to 40 in good health.

V gene TRBV5-5 combines with J gene TRBJ2-3; D not resolved. The germline V gene encodes CDR1 SGHKS and CDR2 YYEKEE (reference sequence). The CDR3 contains 14 residues. V was cut by 0 bases and J by 4 bases, with 9 bases left in between. CDR3 nucleotides: TGTGCCAGCAGCTTGGCCTGGTCGGCAGATACGCAGTATTTT. It specifies CASSLAWSADTQYF.

CDR3 in DNA: TGTGCCAGCAGCGGTGGGGGACTAGCGGGAGTTTTTTCCGGCTACGAGCAGTACTTC. As protein: CASSGGGLAGVFSGYEQYF. This chain uses TRBV5-6 with TRBJ2-7; 14 bases match TRBD2. The CDR3 has 19 residues. J lost 3 bases, V lost 4 bases, and 15 bases had no gene match. From germline, CDR1 is SGHDT and CDR2 YYEEEE.

As for this clone: Distinct nucleotide sequences in the sample also encode this CDR3. The CDR3 bases are TGTGCCAGCAGCGTAGCCCAGAGGGAGACCCAGTACTTC. This encodes CASSVAQRETQYF. V usage is TRBV9 and J usage is TRBJ2-5; D is ambiguous. V was cut by 0 bases and J by 5 bases, with 8 bases left in between. Germline V lookup: CDR1 SGDLS, CDR2 YYNGEE. The CDR3 extends over 13 amino acids.

The count of this clone is one. The chain uses TRBV10-2 and TRBJ2-1, with TRBD1 matching over 7 bases. There are 14 residues in the CDR3. Germline-derived CDR1 and CDR2 are WSHSY and SAAADI. The trim removed 5 bases at V and 7 bases at J, leaving 8 bases unmatched. CDR3 in DNA: TGCGCCAGCAGTAAAGGGGGCAATTTAAATGAGCAGTTCTTC. Its translation: CASSKGGNLNEQFF.

This clone was observed once. The rearrangement uses TRBV10-3 and TRBJ1-1, with TRBD1 matching 8 bases. The CDR3 extends over 15 amino acids. Germline CDR1 and CDR2: ENHRY and SYGVKD. Trimming cost V 6 bases and J 4 bases; bases outside gene matches: 10. The CDR3 region has the DNA TGTGCCATCAGGGTGGACAGGGCCTTTGGCACTGAAGCTTTCTTT. It translates to CAIRVDRAFGTEAFF.

This chain connects TRBV6-5 to TRBJ1-3; 10 bases agree with TRBD1. CDR3 length: 15 residues. Germline V gene sequence: CDR1 MNHEY, CDR2 SVGAGI. V shed 2 bases, J shed 2 bases, and the junction held 0 bases outside the gene matches. The CDR3 bases are TGTGCCAGCAGTTACGACAGGGGGCCTGGAAACACCATATATTTT. Translating it yields CASSYDRGPGNTIYF.

The chain is built from TRBV27 and TRBJ2-6, with D tentatively TRBD1 (6 bases). Deletions cut 4 bases from V and 2 bases from J, with 12 bases between. The CDR3 extends over 16 amino acids. Germline-derived CDR1 and CDR2 are MNHEY and SMNVEV (reference sequence). As DNA, the CDR3 is TGTGCCAGCAGTTCACGTAACAGGGCTGGGGCCAACGTCCTGACTTTC. Translating it yields CASSSRNRAGANVLTF.

This sequence joins TRBV5-4 and TRBJ2-7, with 8 positions matching TRBD1. Germline V gene lookup returns CDR1 SGHNT and CDR2 YYREEE (reference sequence). V lost 4 bases and J lost 4; bases outside the gene matches: 7. The CDR3 totals 14 residues. In nucleotides, the CDR3 is TGTGCCAGCAGCCCGGGACAGGCCCTTTACGAGCAGTACTTC. The encoded protein is CASSPGQALYEQYF.

The chain carries TRBV2 and TRBJ2-1; 13 positions match TRBD2. After removal of 5 bases from V and 9 bases from J, the junction contained 13 bases not matched to a gene. The CDR3 loop spans 17 amino acids. From germline, CDR1 is SNHLY and CDR2 FYNNEI. CDR3 bases: TGTGCCAGCAGTTGGGGGGTACTAGCGGGAGGGGCTGTTGAGCAGTTCTTC. Translating it yields CASSWGVLAGGAVEQFF. Complete variable domain (other parts from reference TRBV2 and TRBJ2-1): EPEVTQTPSHQVTQMGQEVILRCVPISNHLYFYWYRQILGQKVEFLVSFYNNEISEKSEIFDDQFSVERPDGSNFTLKIRSTKLEDSAMYFCASSWGVLAGGAVEQFFGPGTRLTVL.

The V gene is TRBV5-1, the J gene TRBJ2-6; no clear D. CDR1 is SGHRS and CDR2 is YFSETQ in the germline V gene. The CDR3 length is 18 residues. Trimming pared 2 bases from V and 0 bases from J, leaving 15 bases between. CDR3 in amino acids: CASSFLGSVSSGANVLTF. The DNA of the CDR3 is TGCGCCAGCAGCTTTCTCGGTTCGGTTAGCTCTGGGGCCAACGTCCTGACTTTC.

The V and J genes are TRBV15 and TRBJ2-7, with TRBD1 as a possible D gene (6 bases). Deletions cut 7 bases from V and 2 bases from J, with 27 bases between. Germline loops: CDR1 LNHNV, CDR2 YYDKDF (reference sequence). The CDR3 covers 18 residues. Here the CDR3 reads CATKEYKLQGPLTYEQYF. CDR3 bases: TGTGCCACCAAAGAATATAAACTACAGGGCCCACTAACCTACGAGCAGTACTTC.

V and J are TRBV18 and TRBJ1-5; 10 bases map to TRBD1. The germline V gene has CDR1 KGHSH and CDR2 LQKENI. The CDR3 consists of 16 residues. V shed 6 bases, J shed 3 bases, and the junction held 8 bases outside the gene matches. CDR3 sequence: CASSFSGQGYNQPQHF. Here the CDR3 DNA reads TGTGCCAGCTCTTTTTCGGGACAGGGGTACAATCAGCCCCAGCATTTT.

The rearrangement links TRBV21-1 to TRBJ2-7. TRBV21-1 is termed a pseudogene. This CDR3 is built from 14 residues. The chain's CDR3 is CASSKRASPYEQYF. CDR3 in DNA: TGTGCCAGCAGCAAACGGGCCAGTCCCTACGAGCAGTACTTC.

This clone was observed once. The V and J genes are TRBV10-1 and TRBJ2-2; D is ambiguous. Germline loops: CDR1 WNHNN, CDR2 SYGVQD (reference sequence). Deletions cut 2 bases from V and 4 bases from J, with 11 bases between. This CDR3 comprises 15 residues. The CDR3 DNA follows: TGCGCCAGCAGTGAGCGTGCATTTGGCACCGGGGAGCTGTTTTTT. It yields the protein CASSERAFGTGELFF.

The chain employs TRBV18 and TRBJ2-7, with 11 bases aligning to TRBD1. The CDR3 consists of 15 residues. The germline V gene encodes CDR1 KGHSH and CDR2 LQKENI. The V gene end was trimmed by 2 bases and the J gene end by 3 bases; junction bases not matched to a gene: 3. This CDR3 is CASSPSGTGGYEQYF. The CDR3, as DNA: TGTGCCAGCTCACCATCCGGGACAGGGGGCTACGAGCAGTACTTC.

This chain connects TRBV27 to TRBJ2-7; 8 nucleotides match TRBD1. The CDR3 loop spans 15 amino acids. Trimming took 0 bases from V and 6 from J; bases not matched to a gene: 7. The V gene's germline CDR1 is MNHEY and CDR2 SMNVEV (reference sequence). In nucleotides, the CDR3 is TGTGCCAGCAGTTTATCTGGACAGGGAATTGTCGAGCAGTACTTC. It codes for CASSLSGQGIVEQYF.

This clone was found once. The gene calls are TRBV19 and TRBJ1-2; D is uncertain. Germline V lookup: CDR1 LNHDA, CDR2 SQIVND (reference sequence). The CDR3 covers 13 residues. V lost 5 bases and J 4 bases, leaving 11 bases between the germline ends. CDR3 sequence reads: CASSSRGAYGYTF. The CDR3, as DNA: TGTGCCAGTAGTTCGCGGGGTGCCTATGGCTACACCTTC.

The count of this clone is one. The J gene is TRBJ1-4, the V gene TRBV29-1, with TRBD1 as a possible D gene (6 bases). V gave up 7 bases and J gave up 3 bases, with 9 bases separating them. Per germline, CDR1 SQVTM and CDR2 ANQGSEA. The CDR3 is 12 residues long. The CDR3 nucleotides are TGCAGCGCGCAGGGGTCTAATGAAAAACTGTTTTTT. This codes for CSAQGSNEKLFF.

Turning to this clone: Distinct nucleotide sequences in the sample also encode this CDR3. This chain uses TRBV5-1 with TRBJ1-5; no clear D. The CDR3 has 15 residues. The V end lost 0 bases, the J end lost 0 bases, and 7 bases lay between the germline ends. The germline gives CDR1 SGHRS, CDR2 YFSETQ. CDR3 amino acids: CASSLDPYSNQPQHF. As DNA, the CDR3 is TGCGCCAGCAGCTTGGACCCTTATAGCAATCAGCCCCAGCATTTT.

V usage is TRBV5-1 and J usage is TRBJ2-5, with 11 nucleotides matching TRBD2. V was pared by 6 bases and J by 0 bases, with 4 bases of the junction left unmatched. The germline V gene encodes CDR1 SGHRS and CDR2 YFSETQ. The CDR3 extends over 15 amino acids. CDR3 residues: CASTSGRRNQETQYF. CDR3 coding DNA: TGCGCCAGCACTAGCGGGAGGAGAAACCAAGAGACCCAGTACTTC.

The chain couples TRBV7-9 to TRBJ2-7, with 7 positions matching TRBD2. Trimming took 0 bases from V and 6 from J; bases not matched to a gene: 5. Germline V gene data show CDR1 as SEHNR and CDR2 as FQNEAQ (reference sequence). The CDR3 has 14 residues. As DNA, the CDR3 is TGTGCCAGCAGCTTAGCCCTACTAGCGACCGAGCAGTACTTC. This gives the protein CASSLALLATEQYF.

The chain links TRBV19 to TRBJ2-3; maybe TRBD1 (5 bases). Germline V lookup: CDR1 LNHDA, CDR2 SQIVND (reference sequence). The ends were cut back, 7 bases at V and 0 bases at J, with 11 bases in the middle. The CDR3 is 14 residues long. Written as DNA, the CDR3 is TGTGCCAGTAAGGCGACAGCGAGCACAGATACGCAGTATTTT. Residues: CASKATASTDTQYF.

The count of this clone is one. One end of the junction varies from germline; a read error may be responsible. V is TRBV5-4 and J is TRBJ2-7; 8 nucleotides align to TRBD2. CDR3 size: 17 residues. CDR1 and CDR2 (germline): SGHNT, YYREEE (reference sequence). CDR3 sequence (DNA): TGTGCCAGCAGGTTGGGGTCGGGAGCGGGAGAATTGCTCGAGCAGTACTTC. It is translated as CASRLGSGAGELLEQYF.